This T cell receptor (beta chain) was retrieved from a study of T cell responses to AZD1222 COVID-19 vaccine. Study-wide context: Combined were second doses at about 4 or about 12 weeks. Findings of the study overall: Spike-wide vaccine-associated CD4 TCRs dominated at 160-218 and 743-854. Rises in breadth and depth of Spike-specific TCRs came after two AZD1222 doses. Clonal diversity was possibly underestimated, and white British individuals and females predominated among donors.

The table came from immunoSEQ multiplex PCR; TCRdb's copy has only in-frame clones and leaves some out. The sample has approximately 100,000 clones; 85% to 90% are singletons. The CDR3 is 15 residues long. V was pared by 1 base and J by 2 bases, with 12 bases between. Germline-derived CDR1 and CDR2 are SGDLS and YYNGEE. A word on this clone: The antigen remains unidentified.

Sequenced material: peripheral blood, taken on day 0 of AZD1222 vaccination. The TCR was taken from an adult in good health. The genes are TRBV9 and TRBJ1-2; weak D call: TRBD1 (5 bases). CDR3 in DNA: TGTGCCAGCAGCGTAAAGGCAGGGCTAAACTATGGCTACACCTTC. This translates into CASSVKAGLNYGYTF.